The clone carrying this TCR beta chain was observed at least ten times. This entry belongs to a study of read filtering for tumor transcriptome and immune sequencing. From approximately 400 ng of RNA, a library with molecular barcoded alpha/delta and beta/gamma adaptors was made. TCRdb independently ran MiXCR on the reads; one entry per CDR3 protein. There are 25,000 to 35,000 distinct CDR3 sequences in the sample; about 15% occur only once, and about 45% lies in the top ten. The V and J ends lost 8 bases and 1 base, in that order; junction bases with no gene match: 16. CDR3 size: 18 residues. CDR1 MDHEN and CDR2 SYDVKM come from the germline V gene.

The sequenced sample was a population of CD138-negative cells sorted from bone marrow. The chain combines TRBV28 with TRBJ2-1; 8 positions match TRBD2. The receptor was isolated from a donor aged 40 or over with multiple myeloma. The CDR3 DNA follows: TGTGCCAGCCTCCCCACCCGGGGGGCGGGAGGTTCCTACAATGAGCAGTTCTTC. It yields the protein CASLPTRGAGGSYNEQFF.